The next 27 T cell receptor beta chains were all read from a single sample in a study of post-analysis software for immune sequencing data. General observations from the study: When patients were compared with controls, 4 or 5 TRBV segments were more frequent, TRBV5-6, TRBV5-1 and TRBV20-1 among them.

Unique molecular identifiers were carried by the TCR beta cDNA libraries. TCRdb called the PCR reads again in MiXCR, with one record for every CDR3 protein. The table includes about 770,000 distinct CDR3 sequences, 46% detected once. These receptors have no known antigen. Sequenced material: blood. Source of these receptors: a girl aged 5 to 17 with multiple sclerosis.

This rearrangement joins TRBV20-1 to TRBJ1-1; tentative D call: TRBD1 (5 bases). The CDR3 contains 15 residues. CDR1 DFQATT and CDR2 SNEGSKA come from the germline V gene (reference sequence). V lost 0 bases and J lost 3, with 14 bases in between. Here the CDR3 DNA reads TGCAGTGCTAGAGAAACGTTCGGGGGATACACTGAAGCTTTCTTT. Its protein product is CSARETFGGYTEAFF.

The chain is built from TRBV7-9 and TRBJ2-3, with 10 bases aligning to TRBD2. V dropped 6 bases and J dropped 6; count of bases not matched to a gene: 15. Germline loops: CDR1 SEHNR, CDR2 FQNEAQ (reference sequence). CDR3 length: 17 amino acids. The CDR3 loop reads CASRPSPGLANSDTQYF. The CDR3 region has the DNA TGTGCCAGCAGGCCCAGCCCGGGACTAGCGAACTCTGATACGCAGTATTTT.

The chain has TRBV27 and TRBJ2-1; 7 bases are shared with TRBD2. Germline CDR1 MNHEY, CDR2 SMNVEV (reference sequence). The V segment lost 6 bases and the J segment 9 bases; nucleotides outside the gene matches: 11. The CDR3 has 14 amino acids. The CDR3 reads CASRPRDYAGEQFF. In nucleotides, the CDR3 is TGTGCCAGCAGGCCACGGGACTATGCGGGTGAGCAGTTCTTC.

This clonotype appeared many times. The V call is TRBV7-9, the J call TRBJ2-3; D is unresolved. This CDR3 is 13 amino acids long. Germline V gene data show CDR1 as SEHNR and CDR2 as FQNEAQ (reference sequence). V lost 6 bases, J lost 0 bases, and 7 bases lay in between. The CDR3 bases are TGTGCCAGCAGTTCACTTAGCACAGATACGCAGTATTTT. This codes for CASSSLSTDTQYF.

Concerning this clonotype itself: The junction departs from the called germline gene at one end, perhaps through a read error. The V and J genes are TRBV7-9 and TRBJ2-5, with 7 bases aligning to TRBD1. The germline V gene encodes CDR1 SEHNR and CDR2 FQNEAQ (reference sequence). This CDR3 region has 15 residues. CDR3 amino acids: CASSPRPDREETQDF. The CDR3 DNA reads as TGTGCCAGCAGCCCTAGACCTGACAGGGAAGAGACCCAGGACTTC.

This chain joins TRBV30 and TRBJ2-4, with D uncertain. The V end was cut by 5 bases, the J end by 7 bases, with 12 bases between. The CDR3 runs to 12 residues. CDR1 and CDR2 from the germline V gene are GTSNPN and SVGIG (reference sequence). The CDR3 protein is CAWSPPRNIQYF. The DNA for the CDR3 is TGTGCCTGGTCCCCGCCCCGTAACATTCAGTACTTC.

This chain uses TRBV20-1 with TRBJ2-5; possibly TRBD1 or TRBD2 for D (7 bases each). The J call is in doubt because the DNA end fits TRBJ2-7 better. The CDR3 runs to 17 residues. CDR1 and CDR2 (germline): DFQATT, SNEGSKA (reference sequence). The DNA for the CDR3 is TGCAGTGCTAGATCCTCAGGCGAGGGAGGGGGCTTGAACGAGCAGTACTTC. Its translation: CSARSSGEGGGLNEQYF.

The chain joins TRBV24-1 to TRBJ2-1; 7 bases agree with TRBD2. CDR3 length equals 14 residues. Per germline, CDR1 KGHDR and CDR2 SFDVKD. The V segment lost 8 bases and the J segment 7 bases; nucleotides outside the gene matches: 10. Here the CDR3 reads CATKPSGTVNEQFF. The CDR3 nucleotides are TGTGCCACCAAGCCCAGCGGGACCGTTAATGAGCAGTTCTTC.

The V and J genes are TRBV15 and TRBJ2-7; D unclear. Per germline, CDR1 LNHNV and CDR2 YYDKDF (reference sequence). Trimming left V 0 bases short and J 0 bases short, with 6 bases between. This CDR3 has 14 residues. CDR3 region: CATSREVNSYEQYF. DNA for the CDR3: TGTGCCACCAGCAGAGAGGTTAACTCCTACGAGCAGTACTTC.

The chain couples TRBV7-9 to TRBJ2-7; TRBD1 matches at 7 bases. This CDR3 is 15 amino acids long. V dropped 1 base and J dropped 2; count of bases not matched to a gene: 5. Germline-derived CDR1 and CDR2 are SEHNR and FQNEAQ (reference sequence). CDR3 residues: CASSLVQGPTYEQYF. In nucleotides, the CDR3 is TGTGCCAGCAGCTTAGTACAGGGGCCCACCTACGAGCAGTACTTC. Supplemented by reference TRBV7-9 and TRBJ2-7, the full variable domain reads DTGVSQNPRHKITKRGQNVTFRCDPISEHNRLYWYRQTLGQGPEFLTYFQNEAQLEKSRLLSDRFSAERPKGSFSTLEIQRTEQGDSAMYLCASSLVQGPTYEQYFGPGTRLTVT.

Many counts were recorded for this clonotype. The V call is TRBV29-1, the J call TRBJ2-1, with D unresolved. CDR1 and CDR2 (germline): SQVTM, ANQGSEA. Trimming cost V 7 bases and J 6 bases, with 13 bases left between them. This CDR3 region has 12 residues. Written as DNA, the CDR3 is TGCAGCGCCGTCCCGACTCTCAATGAGCAGTTCTTC. This translates into CSAVPTLNEQFF.

The chain joins TRBV7-9 to TRBJ1-2; D is uncertain. The CDR3 runs to 14 residues. CDR1 SEHNR and CDR2 FQNEAQ come from the germline V gene (reference sequence). V lost 3 bases and J lost 5, with 13 bases in between. As DNA, the CDR3 is TGTGCCAGCAGCTTCACATCCATGCAATATGGCTACACCTTC. It is translated as CASSFTSMQYGYTF.

The rearrangement uses TRBV11-3 and TRBJ1-6; D remains ambiguous. The V gene's germline CDR1 is SGHNT and CDR2 YENEEA. The CDR3 covers 15 residues. V lost 2 bases, J lost 10 bases, and 15 bases lay in between. The CDR3, as DNA: TGTGCCAGCAGCTTAAGAGGTGCGGCCGGATCACCCCTCCACTTT. Translating gives CASSLRGAAGSPLHF.

This sequence joins TRBV28 and TRBJ2-7, with D perhaps TRBD2 (6 bases). This CDR3 has 12 amino acids. V was clipped by 6 bases and J by 7 bases, with 13 bases between them. CDR1 and CDR2 from the germline V gene are MDHEN and SYDVKM. This CDR3 is CASRSSGPEQYF. The CDR3 DNA sequence: TGTGCCAGCAGATCGAGCGGGCCAGAGCAGTACTTC.

The chain combines TRBV20-1 with TRBJ1-2, with D possibly matching TRBD1 (6 bases). V lost 6 bases, J lost 8 bases, and 10 bases lay in between. Germline CDR1 DFQATT, CDR2 SNEGSKA (reference sequence). The length of the CDR3 is 10 residues. CDR3 DNA sequence: TGCAGTGCATTCAGGGGCGGCTACACCTTC. This sequence encodes CSAFRGGYTF.

This clonotype was recorded a few times. V is TRBV30 and J is TRBJ2-1; D ambiguous. The CDR3 length is 15 residues. V gave up 2 bases and J gave up 0 bases, with 11 bases separating them. Germline assignment: CDR1 GTSNPN and CDR2 SVGIG (reference sequence). The CDR3 nucleotides are TGTGCCTGGAGTTCAGAGGTACGCTCCTACAATGAGCAGTTCTTC. Its translation: CAWSSEVRSYNEQFF.

The rearrangement joins TRBV27 to TRBJ2-1; 7 bases are shared with TRBD2. Germline V CDR1 and CDR2: MNHEY, SMNVEV (reference sequence). The V gene end was trimmed by 1 base and the J gene end by 12 bases; junction bases not matched to a gene: 15. The CDR3 covers 16 residues. In DNA, the CDR3 is TGTGCCAGCAGTTTATGGGGGGGTCCGGTGTTTACTGTGCAGTTCTTC. It specifies CASSLWGGPVFTVQFF.

The V gene is TRBV12-3 or TRBV12-4, the J gene TRBJ2-4, with TRBD1 as a possible D gene (6 bases). The CDR3 length is 15 residues. V lost 5 bases and J lost 1, with 12 bases in between. CDR3 in DNA: TGTGCCAGCAGTATTTTCAGGGGCGCCAAAAACATTCAGTACTTC. Translation: CASSIFRGAKNIQYF.

The chain uses TRBV7-9 and TRBJ2-1; D gene uncertain. Trimming took off 0 bases at V and 9 bases at J, with 12 bases between the two ends. CDR3 length equals 14 residues. CDR1 is SEHNR, CDR2 FQNEAQ, per germline (reference sequence). Here the CDR3 reads CASSLAPRVGEQFF. The CDR3, as DNA: TGTGCCAGCAGCTTAGCCCCTAGGGTTGGTGAGCAGTTCTTC.

DNA for the CDR3: TGTGCCAGCGCCCCGAGACGGGACAGGAATGAAAAACTGTTTTTT. Protein: CASAPRRDRNEKLFF. This chain uses TRBV6-2 or TRBV6-3 with TRBJ1-4, with 8 bases lining up with TRBD1. CDR3 length: 15 amino acids. The germline V gene has CDR1 MNHEY and CDR2 SVGEGT. Germline trimming cut 8 bases from V and 5 bases from J; bases unmatched to any gene: 10.

The gene calls are TRBV2 and TRBJ2-5; D not resolved. Germline V gene data show CDR1 as SNHLY and CDR2 as FYNNEI. Deletions cut 4 bases from V and 4 bases from J, with 16 bases between. The CDR3 has 15 amino acids. The DNA for the CDR3 is TGTGCCAGCAGTGTGGGTTCAGGCAACGTAGAGACCCAGTACTTC. Encoded protein: CASSVGSGNVETQYF.

This clonotype was recorded many times. The chain is built from TRBV9 and TRBJ2-7, with 7 positions matching TRBD1. The CDR3 length is 15 residues. The junction had 5 bases not matched to a gene; V was cut back by 2 bases and J by 0 bases. The germline gives CDR1 SGDLS, CDR2 YYNGEE. For the CDR3, the DNA is TGTGCCAGCAGCGTGGGACAGAGAAGCTCCTACGAGCAGTACTTC. Protein product: CASSVGQRSSYEQYF.

The chain joins TRBV5-5 to TRBJ2-3, with TRBD2 matching 9 bases. With V trimmed by 0 bases and J by 8 bases, 4 bases remained unmatched. There are 14 residues in the CDR3. Germline V gene lookup returns CDR1 SGHKS and CDR2 YYEKEE (reference sequence). The CDR3 loop is CASSLGLAGRTQYF. The CDR3 nucleotides are TGTGCCAGCAGCTTGGGGCTAGCGGGACGTACGCAGTATTTT.

On this clonotype itself: A much bigger clone sits one base away, suggesting this may be a read error. The chain joins TRBV6-2 or TRBV6-3 to TRBJ2-5; D perhaps matches TRBD1 (5 bases). Germline CDR1 reads MNHEY; CDR2 reads SVGEGT. The CDR3 is made up of 13 amino acids. CDR3 in DNA: TGTACCAGCAGGAAGGGGTACCAAGAGACCCAGTACTTC. Protein product: CTSRKGYQETQYF.

A note on this clonotype: Possible read error: a much larger clone is one base away. The CDR3 DNA reads TGTGCCGGCAGTCAGACCAGCGGGAGGGGGGACCACGAGCAGTACTTC. Translated, it gives CAGSQTSGRGDHEQYF. The chain joins TRBV28 to TRBJ2-7; TRBD2 aligns across 10 bases. The CDR3 totals 16 residues. Germline V gives CDR1 MDHEN, CDR2 SYDVKM. The entire variable domain, with the rest obtained from reference TRBV28 and TRBJ2-7, is as follows: DVKVTQSSRYLVKRTGEKVFLECVQDMDHENMFWYRQDPGLGLRLIYFSYDVKMKEKGDIPEGYSVSREKKERFSLILESASTNQTSMYLCAGSQTSGRGDHEQYFGPGTRLTVT.

This chain connects TRBV9 to TRBJ2-3, with TRBD2 matching 9 bases. The CDR3 runs 14 residues. Germline trimming cut 3 bases from V and 6 bases from J; bases unmatched to any gene: 5. Germline-derived CDR1 and CDR2 are SGDLS and YYNGEE. This CDR3 is CASSALAGVDTQYF. In nucleotides, the CDR3 is TGTGCCAGCAGCGCTTTAGCGGGAGTGGATACGCAGTATTTT.

About this clonotype itself: One junction end disagrees with the germline gene, perhaps due to a read error. V and J are TRBV24-1 and TRBJ2-1; 14 bases agree with TRBD2. Germline lookup yields CDR1 KGHDR and CDR2 SFDVKD. The CDR3 runs to 19 residues. CDR3 sequence: CATSDFSGTSGSSYNKQFF. The CDR3 DNA is TGTGCCACCAGTGATTTCTCAGGGACTAGCGGGAGCTCCTACAATAAGCAGTTCTTC.